These 32 T cell receptor beta chains originate from one sample sequenced in a study of blood T cells in healthy people across ages. Then a second PCR, running roughly 7 to 11 cycles, was carried out with a sample-barcoded 5' primer and a J-beta primer mix. TCRdb re-called the 5' RACE reads with MiXCR, one entry per CDR3 protein. The sample has hundreds of thousands of distinct CDR3 sequences; roughly 20% are singletons. The sequencing input was blood. Receptor source: a man in his 70s in good health.

The chain is built from TRBV4-1 and TRBJ2-2; the match to TRBD1 covers 8 bases. CDR3 size: 15 residues. The ends lost 1 base at V and 5 bases at J; junction bases unmatched: 3. Germline CDR1 and CDR2: MGHRA and YSYEKL. CDR3 amino acids: CASSQVDRETGELFF. The CDR3 nucleotides read TGCGCCAGCAGCCAAGTGGACAGGGAGACCGGGGAGCTGTTTTTT.

The chain joins TRBV20-1 to TRBJ2-3; perhaps TRBD2 as D (6 bases). V lost 2 bases and J lost 2, with 14 bases in between. Per germline, CDR1 DFQATT and CDR2 SNEGSKA (reference sequence). This CDR3 is built from 15 residues. CDR3 residues: CSARKASAHTDTQYF. The CDR3 region has the DNA TGCAGTGCTAGAAAGGCTAGCGCACACACAGATACGCAGTATTTT.

The sample holds a few counts of this clonotype. The chain has TRBV25-1 and TRBJ1-1, with D hard to call. CDR1 is MGHDK, CDR2 SYGVNS, per germline. V lost 7 bases and J lost 11, with 17 bases in between. This CDR3 region has 12 residues. This CDR3 is CASTGKGVVAFF. In DNA form, the CDR3 reads TGTGCCAGCACAGGAAAAGGTGTTGTTGCTTTCTTT.

Concerning this clonotype itself: The junction shows a germline mismatch at one end, possibly a read error. The rearrangement links TRBV4-1 to TRBJ1-4; TRBD1 is a possible D gene (6 bases). CDR3 length equals 19 residues. Germline-derived CDR1 and CDR2 are MGHRA and YSYEKL. CDR3 bases: TGCGCCAGCAGCCAAGACCGGGCGGCCGGGGGGGCAACTAATGAAAAACCGTTTTTT. It encodes CASSQDRAAGGATNEKPFF.

The V gene is TRBV28, the J gene TRBJ2-1, with TRBD2 matching 14 bases. The length of the CDR3 is 22 residues. Germline V gives CDR1 MDHEN, CDR2 SYDVKM. Trimming took 4 bases from V and 6 from J; bases not matched to a gene: 23. CDR3: CASSSGTSGSLFMVFSINEQFF. The DNA for the CDR3 is TGTGCCAGCAGTTCCGGGACTAGCGGGAGTCTATTTATGGTGTTCTCGATCAATGAGCAGTTCTTC.

This chain connects TRBV20-1 to TRBJ1-2; D may be TRBD1 (5 bases). Germline CDR1 and CDR2: DFQATT and SNEGSKA (reference sequence). The ends were cut back, 2 bases at V and 2 bases at J, with 15 bases in the middle. The CDR3 totals 15 residues. DNA of the CDR3: TGCAGTGCTAGAAAAACGACAGAACTAAACTATGGCTACACCTTC. Protein sequence: CSARKTTELNYGYTF.

The V gene is TRBV29-1, the J gene TRBJ2-1, with 12 positions matching TRBD2. This CDR3 spans 15 amino acids. Looked up from germline, CDR1 is SQVTM and CDR2 is ANQGSEA. V lost 7 bases and J lost 4; bases outside the gene matches: 8. The CDR3 reads CSGRTSGTIYNEQFF. The CDR3 DNA reads TGCAGCGGAAGGACTAGCGGGACCATATACAATGAGCAGTTCTTC.

This clonotype was counted a few times. The genes are TRBV20-1 and TRBJ2-3; no definite D call. V lost 4 bases, J lost 0 bases, and 14 bases lay in between. The CDR3 spans 15 residues. The germline gives CDR1 DFQATT, CDR2 SNEGSKA (reference sequence). In DNA, the CDR3 is TGCAGTGCTAAAGGTTGGGCACTGAGCACAGATACGCAGTATTTT. The encoded protein is CSAKGWALSTDTQYF.

V and J are TRBV29-1 and TRBJ2-1; 10 bases are a match to TRBD2. Matching the DNA end better, TRBJ2-7 makes the J call doubtful. The length of the CDR3 is 13 residues. Per germline, CDR1 SQVTM and CDR2 ANQGSEA. CDR3 loop: CSVELAGAYEQYF. CDR3 DNA: TGCAGCGTTGAACTAGCGGGAGCCTACGAGCAGTACTTC.

J is TRBJ2-1 and V is TRBV14, with D hard to call. This CDR3 spans 17 amino acids. V dropped 4 bases and J dropped 6 bases, with 22 bases sitting between them. Per germline, CDR1 SGHDN and CDR2 FVKESK. In DNA, the CDR3 is TGTGCCAGCAGCCTACCACTTTCCGGACCTTGGACCAATGAGCAGTTCTTC. It encodes CASSLPLSGPWTNEQFF.

V gene TRBV9 combines with J gene TRBJ2-5; 8 bases align to TRBD2. This CDR3 has 15 amino acids. V shed 0 bases and J 2 bases; nucleotides not matched to a gene: 3. The V gene's germline CDR1 is SGDLS and CDR2 YYNGEE. CDR3 amino acids: CASSVGLAPQETQYF. CDR3 coding DNA: TGTGCCAGCAGCGTAGGACTAGCGCCTCAAGAGACCCAGTACTTC.

The chain recombines TRBV12-3 or TRBV12-4 with TRBJ1-2; D is undetermined. CDR3 length: 19 amino acids. Trimming left V 6 bases short and J 0 bases short, with 26 bases between. In DNA form, the CDR3 reads TGTGCCAGCAGCTCGACGAAGATTAGACCGTCTGGTACTAACTATGGCTACACCTTC. Protein: CASSSTKIRPSGTNYGYTF.

The rearrangement uses TRBV10-3 and TRBJ2-7, with a tentative D call TRBD2 (6 bases). Trimming cost V 8 bases and J 0 bases, with 14 bases left between them. The CDR3 is 14 residues long. Per the germline V gene, CDR1 is ENHRY and CDR2 is SYGVKD. The CDR3: CAIAGGLDSYEQYF. DNA of the CDR3: TGTGCCATCGCCGGGGGACTTGACTCCTACGAGCAGTACTTC.

The chain combines TRBV11-2 with TRBJ2-2; D is perhaps TRBD1 (5 bases). V was cut by 5 bases and J by 5 bases, with 15 bases left in between. The length of the CDR3 is 15 residues. CDR1 and CDR2 from the germline V gene are SGHAT and FQNNGV. For the CDR3, the DNA is TGTGCCAGCAGCCCCGGAGCAGGGTATACCGGGGAGCTGTTTTTT. Its translation is CASSPGAGYTGELFF.

The sample holds a few counts of this clonotype. The chain uses TRBV7-2 and TRBJ2-5, with D maybe TRBD2 (6 bases). The ends were cut back, 11 bases at V and 3 bases at J, with 13 bases in the middle. Looked up from germline, CDR1 is SGHTA and CDR2 is FQGNSA. This CDR3 is 12 amino acids long. CDR3 protein: CAGGDSEETQYF. The CDR3 DNA sequence: TGTGCCGGCGGGGACTCTGAAGAGACCCAGTACTTC.

This clonotype was detected only a few times. The rearrangement links TRBV6-1 to TRBJ2-1, with D possibly TRBD1 on 5 matching bases. The end of the DNA fits TRBJ2-5 better, so the J call may be wrong. The CDR3 length is 14 residues. Germline V CDR1 and CDR2: MNHNS, SASEGT. The CDR3: CASTNRPVQETQYF. CDR3 DNA: TGTGCCAGCACCAACAGGCCAGTCCAAGAGACCCAGTACTTC.

This clonotype was detected a few times. The rearrangement joins TRBV10-2 to TRBJ2-1; D possibly corresponds to TRBD2 (6 bases). The DNA end is a closer match to TRBJ2-7, so the J assignment may be wrong. CDR3 length: 16 residues. Per the germline V gene, CDR1 is WSHSY and CDR2 is SAAADI. The chain's CDR3 is CASSEPRGGTLYEQYF. The CDR3 coding sequence is TGCGCCAGCAGTGAACCTCGCGGCGGGACTCTTTACGAGCAGTACTTC.

In the case of this clonotype: It may be a read error: a sequence one base away is much more abundant. The chain recombines TRBV20-1 with TRBJ2-5; 8 bases map to TRBD1. The germline CDR1 and CDR2 sequences are DFQATT and SNEGSKA (reference sequence). This CDR3 contains 14 residues. CDR3 in amino acids: CSATRQGIQETRYF. CDR3 sequence (DNA): TGCAGTGCTACTCGACAGGGGATACAAGAGACCCGGTACTTC.

The V and J genes are TRBV6-5 and TRBJ1-2, with 7 bases aligning to TRBD1. The CDR3 is made up of 15 amino acids. Germline loops: CDR1 MNHEY, CDR2 SVGAGI. Unmatched junction bases numbered 5, after V lost 0 bases and J lost 4 bases. The CDR3 spells CASSYSRDSFYGYTF. CDR3 coding DNA: TGTGCCAGCAGTTACTCCCGGGACAGCTTCTATGGCTACACCTTC.

The sample holds a few counts of this clonotype. This sequence joins TRBV19 and TRBJ2-1, with TRBD2 identical over 8 bases. This CDR3 has 15 residues. Trimming took 1 base from V and 5 from J; bases not matched to a gene: 4. In germline, CDR1 is LNHDA, CDR2 SQIVND (reference sequence). The CDR3 sequence is CASSIGTSRNNEQFF. The CDR3 DNA reads as TGTGCCAGTAGTATAGGGACTAGCAGAAACAATGAGCAGTTCTTC.

There are a few counts of this clonotype. J is TRBJ2-1 and V is TRBV28; 10 bases agree with TRBD2. The J call could be wrong; TRBJ2-7 is a better fit for the DNA end. CDR1 MDHEN and CDR2 SYDVKM come from the germline V gene. This CDR3 comprises 14 residues. DNA for the CDR3: TGTGCCAGCAGTTTAGGTAGCGGGGGGTACGAGCAGTACTTC. Protein: CASSLGSGGYEQYF.

This clonotype was counted a few times. The V and J genes are TRBV29-1 and TRBJ1-4, with a tentative D call TRBD1 (6 bases). The germline CDR1 and CDR2 sequences are SQVTM and ANQGSEA. V lost 3 bases and J 7 bases, leaving 15 bases between the germline ends. The CDR3 totals 14 residues. The CDR3 bases are TGCAGCGTTGATTTTGGGGGCGTCGGTGAAAAACTGTTTTTT. As protein: CSVDFGGVGEKLFF.

This clonotype was detected a few times. CDR3 sequence (DNA): TGCGCCAGCAGCCCCAATAAAGAACTTTTAGGCTATGGCTACACCTTC. Protein sequence: CASSPNKELLGYGYTF. V usage is TRBV4-3 and J usage is TRBJ1-2; D is uncertain. The CDR3 covers 16 residues. V dropped 4 bases and J dropped 4 bases, with 19 bases sitting between them. Per germline, CDR1 LGHNA and CDR2 YSLEER.

This clonotype has just a few counts. The rearrangement links TRBV3-1 to TRBJ2-1; perhaps TRBD2 as D (6 bases). Germline-derived CDR1 and CDR2 are LGHDT and YNNKEL (reference sequence). The CDR3 has 12 residues. Trimming pared 11 bases from V and 7 bases from J, leaving 15 bases between. The CDR3, as DNA: TGTGCCGGCAAGAGCGCGGGAAATGAGCAGTTCTTC. Amino acid sequence: CAGKSAGNEQFF.

The rearrangement uses TRBV9 and TRBJ2-1; 11 bases match TRBD2. CDR1 and CDR2 from the germline V gene are SGDLS and YYNGEE. The CDR3 is made up of 16 amino acids. V was pared by 4 bases and J by 7 bases, with 10 bases of the junction left unmatched. CDR3 nucleotide sequence: TGTGCCAGCAGCTTCGAACTAGCGGGAGAAGGGAATGAGCAGTTCTTC. It encodes CASSFELAGEGNEQFF.

To note about this clonotype: The junction departs from the called germline gene at one end, perhaps through a read error. This chain uses TRBV12-3 or TRBV12-4 with TRBJ1-5; TRBD1 matches at 7 bases. The CDR3 sequence is 15 residues long. This CDR3 reads CASRLDLTGNQPQHF. The CDR3 DNA is TGTGCCAGCAGATTAGACCTGACAGGGAATCAGCCCCAGCATTTT.

This clonotype was counted only a few times. V usage is TRBV29-1 and J usage is TRBJ2-5, with 12 bases identical to TRBD2. The J call is uncertain, as TRBJ2-1 better fits the DNA end. The CDR3 has 14 residues. The germline V gene has CDR1 SQVTM and CDR2 ANQGSEA. The CDR3 protein is CSVASLAGGDEQFF. The CDR3 DNA reads TGCAGCGTTGCGAGCCTAGCGGGAGGGGATGAGCAGTTCTTC.

This clonotype appeared a few times. V gene TRBV28 combines with J gene TRBJ2-7, with D maybe TRBD1 (6 bases). Germline-derived CDR1 and CDR2 are MDHEN and SYDVKM. Trimming took off 6 bases at V and 0 bases at J, with 12 bases between the two ends. CDR3 length: 14 amino acids. The CDR3 sequence is CASRSGDNSYEQYF. CDR3 nucleotide sequence: TGTGCCAGCAGGTCCGGGGACAACTCCTACGAGCAGTACTTC.

This clonotype has ten or more counts. The V call is TRBV18, the J call TRBJ2-5, with TRBD1 matching over 8 bases. With 5 bases clipped from V and 0 bases from J, the junction kept 5 bases outside the gene matches. Germline V lookup: CDR1 KGHSH, CDR2 LQKENI. This CDR3 contains 15 residues. CDR3 bases: TGTGCCAGCTCAAAAAGGACAGGGAACCAAGAGACCCAGTACTTC. Translation: CASSKRTGNQETQYF.

The genes are TRBV7-9 and TRBJ1-2; D unresolved. Germline CDR1 and CDR2: SEHNR and FQNEAQ (reference sequence). Trimming stripped 10 bases from V and 3 bases from J, with 12 bases between. This CDR3 is built from 12 residues. The CDR3 DNA follows: TGTGCCATCCAGCCCATCTACTATGGCTACACCTTC. Its translation is CAIQPIYYGYTF.

This clonotype showed up just a few times. This chain joins TRBV4-2 and TRBJ2-2; D possibly corresponds to TRBD1 (5 bases). With 3 bases removed from V and 6 bases from J, the gap between germline ends came to 14 bases. The CDR3 covers 15 residues. Germline assignment: CDR1 LGHNA and CDR2 YNFKEQ. This chain's CDR3 is CASSQSQGSPGELFF. DNA of the CDR3: TGTGCCAGCAGCCAGTCCCAGGGAAGTCCCGGGGAGCTGTTTTTT.

V gene TRBV25-1 combines with J gene TRBJ2-2, with 10 positions matching TRBD1. Germline V gives CDR1 MGHDK, CDR2 SYGVNS. CDR3 length: 15 residues. J was trimmed by 6 bases and V by 5 bases; bases with no gene match: 6. CDR3 residues: CASSTGQGEAGELFF. The CDR3 DNA is TGTGCCAGCAGTACTGGACAGGGGGAGGCCGGGGAGCTGTTTTTT.